This TCR beta chain originates from a study of T cell clusters in autoimmune cytopenias. The CDR3 consists of 14 residues. The germline V gene has CDR1 SGHRS and CDR2 YFSETQ. About 39,000 genome equivalents of blood DNA were amplified for TRB. Multiplex touch-down PCR amplified TRB using TRB-A and TRB-B pools in one tube. TCRdb re-analyzed the multiplex PCR reads; it lists each CDR3 protein once, without DNA. Found here are approximately 3,600 distinct CDR3 sequences; the top ten clones hold roughly 7.9%. Another study also made use of these data, one on T cell repertoires in aging, cancer and after chemotherapy. This second report adds: Median generation probability rose over the chemotherapy interval in each cancer cohort, suggesting rebound thymic output. No conclusions about immunological memory after chemotherapy can be drawn from the repertoire data.

This receptor was taken from a human donor in good health. Input material: peripheral blood. V gene TRBV5-1 combines with J gene TRBJ1-6. The CDR3: CASSLDSKSSPLHF.